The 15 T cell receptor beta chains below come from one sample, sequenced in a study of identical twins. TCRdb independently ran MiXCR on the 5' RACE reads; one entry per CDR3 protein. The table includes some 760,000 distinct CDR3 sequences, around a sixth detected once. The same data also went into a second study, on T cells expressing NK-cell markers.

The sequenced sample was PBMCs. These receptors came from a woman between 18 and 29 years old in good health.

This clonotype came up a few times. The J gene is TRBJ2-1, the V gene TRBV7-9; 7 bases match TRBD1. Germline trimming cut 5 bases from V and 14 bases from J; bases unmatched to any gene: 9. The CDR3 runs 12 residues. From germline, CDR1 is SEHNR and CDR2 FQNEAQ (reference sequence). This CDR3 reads CASSRDRAGKFF. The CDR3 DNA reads TGTGCCAGCAGCCGTGACAGGGCAGGGAAGTTCTTC. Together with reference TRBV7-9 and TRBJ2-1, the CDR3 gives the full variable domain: DTGVSQNPRHKITKRGQNVTFRCDPISEHNRLYWYRQTLGQGPEFLTYFQNEAQLEKSRLLSDRFSAERPKGSFSTLEIQRTEQGDSAMYLCASSRDRAGKFFGPGTRLTVL.

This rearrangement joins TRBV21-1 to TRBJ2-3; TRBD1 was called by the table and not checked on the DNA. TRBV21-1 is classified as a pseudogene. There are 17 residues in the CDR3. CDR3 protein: CASSQGSGVWWADTQYF. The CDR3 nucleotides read TGTGCCAGCAGCCAAGGTTCCGGGGTCTGGTGGGCAGATACGCAGTATTTT.

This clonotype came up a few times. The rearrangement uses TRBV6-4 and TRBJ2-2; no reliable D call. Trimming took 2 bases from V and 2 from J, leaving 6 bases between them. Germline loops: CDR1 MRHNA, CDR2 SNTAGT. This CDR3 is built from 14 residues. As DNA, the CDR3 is TGTGCCAGCAGTGACCTCCTTAACACCGGGGAGCTGTTTTTT. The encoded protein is CASSDLLNTGELFF.

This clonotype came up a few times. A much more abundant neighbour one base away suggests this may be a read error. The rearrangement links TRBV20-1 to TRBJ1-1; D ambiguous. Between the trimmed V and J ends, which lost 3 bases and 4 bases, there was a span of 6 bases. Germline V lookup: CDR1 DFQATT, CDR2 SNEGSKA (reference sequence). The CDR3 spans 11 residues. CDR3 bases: TGCAGTGCTAGGGGGAGCACTGAAGCTTTCTTT. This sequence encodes CSARGSTEAFF.

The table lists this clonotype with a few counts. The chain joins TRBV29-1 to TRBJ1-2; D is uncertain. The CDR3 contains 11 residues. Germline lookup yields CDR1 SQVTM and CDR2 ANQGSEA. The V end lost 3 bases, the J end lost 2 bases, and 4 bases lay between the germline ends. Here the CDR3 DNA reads TGCAGCGTTGAGAACAACTATGGCTACACCTTC. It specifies CSVENNYGYTF.

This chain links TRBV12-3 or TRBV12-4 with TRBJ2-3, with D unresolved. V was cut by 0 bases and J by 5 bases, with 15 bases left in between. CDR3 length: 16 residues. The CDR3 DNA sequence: TGTGCCAGCAGTTTAGCTGGGGTAATGGGTATAGATACGCAGTATTTT. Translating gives CASSLAGVMGIDTQYF.

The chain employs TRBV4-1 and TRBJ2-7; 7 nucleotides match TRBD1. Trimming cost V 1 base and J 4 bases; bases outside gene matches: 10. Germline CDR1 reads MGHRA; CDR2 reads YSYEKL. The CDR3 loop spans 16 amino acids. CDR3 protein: CASSQGFLGRGYEQYF. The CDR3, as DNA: TGCGCCAGCAGCCAAGGATTTCTGGGCAGGGGGTACGAGCAGTACTTC.

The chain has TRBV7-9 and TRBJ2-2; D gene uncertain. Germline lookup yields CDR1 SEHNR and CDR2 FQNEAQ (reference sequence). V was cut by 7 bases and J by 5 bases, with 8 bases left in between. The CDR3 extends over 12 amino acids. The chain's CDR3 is CASTLQTGELFF. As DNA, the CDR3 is TGTGCCAGCACCCTTCAAACCGGGGAGCTGTTTTTT. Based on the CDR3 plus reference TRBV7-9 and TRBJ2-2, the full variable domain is DTGVSQNPRHKITKRGQNVTFRCDPISEHNRLYWYRQTLGQGPEFLTYFQNEAQLEKSRLLSDRFSAERPKGSFSTLEIQRTEQGDSAMYLCASTLQTGELFFGEGSRLTVL.

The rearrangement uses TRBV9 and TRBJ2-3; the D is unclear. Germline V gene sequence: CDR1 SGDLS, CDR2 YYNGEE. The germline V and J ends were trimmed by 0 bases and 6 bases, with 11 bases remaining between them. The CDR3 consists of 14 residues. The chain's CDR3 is CASSVVSGLDTQYF. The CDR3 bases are TGTGCCAGCAGCGTAGTATCCGGCCTCGATACGCAGTATTTT.

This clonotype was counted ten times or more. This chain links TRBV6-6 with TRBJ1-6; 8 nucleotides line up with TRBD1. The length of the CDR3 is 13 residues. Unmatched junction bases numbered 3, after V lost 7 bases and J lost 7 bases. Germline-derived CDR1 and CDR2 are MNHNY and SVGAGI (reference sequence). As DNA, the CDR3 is TGTGCCAGCAAGGGACAGGCCAATTCACCCCTCCACTTT. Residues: CASKGQANSPLHF.

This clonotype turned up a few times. The DNA for the CDR3 is TGCAGCGTTGATTCCGGGGACCACTATGGCTACACCTTC. Protein: CSVDSGDHYGYTF. The chain employs TRBV29-1 and TRBJ1-2; a weak D match, TRBD1 (5 bases). CDR3 length: 13 amino acids. V lost 3 bases to trimming and J lost 3 bases, with 11 bases between them. Looked up from germline, CDR1 is SQVTM and CDR2 is ANQGSEA.

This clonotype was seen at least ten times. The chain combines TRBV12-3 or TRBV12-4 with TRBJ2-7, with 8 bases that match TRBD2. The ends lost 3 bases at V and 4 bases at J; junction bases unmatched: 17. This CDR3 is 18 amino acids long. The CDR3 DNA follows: TGTGCCAGCAGTTTGGGCATCTCGGGGGGCCAGCGGGGGTACGAGCAGTACTTC. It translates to CASSLGISGGQRGYEQYF.

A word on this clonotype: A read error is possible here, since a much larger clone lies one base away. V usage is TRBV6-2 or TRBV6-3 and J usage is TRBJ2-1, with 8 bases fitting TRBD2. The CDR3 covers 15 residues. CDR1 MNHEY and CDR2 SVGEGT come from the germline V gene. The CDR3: CASSLLAVSYDEQFF. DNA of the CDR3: TGTGCCAGCAGTTTACTAGCGGTCTCCTACGATGAGCAGTTCTTC.

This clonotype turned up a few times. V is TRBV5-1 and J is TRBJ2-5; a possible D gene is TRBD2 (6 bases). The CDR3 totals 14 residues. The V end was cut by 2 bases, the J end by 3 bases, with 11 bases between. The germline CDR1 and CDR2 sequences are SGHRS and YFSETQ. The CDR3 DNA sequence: TGCGCCAGCAGCTTTTCGGGCGGGGAAGAGACCCAGTACTTC. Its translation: CASSFSGGEETQYF.

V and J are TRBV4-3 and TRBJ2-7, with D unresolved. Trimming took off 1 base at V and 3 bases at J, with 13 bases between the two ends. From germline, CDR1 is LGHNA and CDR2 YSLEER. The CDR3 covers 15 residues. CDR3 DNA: TGCGCCAGCAGCCAAGCCCATCTAACCCTCTACGAGCAGTACTTC. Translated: CASSQAHLTLYEQYF.